Presented here are 3 T cell receptor beta chains from one specimen sequenced in a study of glioma-infiltrating T cells after dendritic cell vaccination. Sample time point: after dendritic cell vaccination, including at tumor progression/relapse. The assay was immunoSEQ multiplex PCR, and TCRdb's table has in-frame clones only and misses some. The sample lists 72,000 or so clones; about nine tenths were seen once. The sequenced sample was blood, obtained after dendritic cell vaccination. The receptors here all came from a human donor with glioblastoma.

V gene TRBV19 combines with J gene TRBJ2-7, with 9 bases aligning to TRBD2. The CDR3 extends over 16 amino acids. Per the germline V gene, CDR1 is LNHDA and CDR2 is SQIVND (reference sequence). Trimming cost V 1 base and J 3 bases; bases outside gene matches: 7. CDR3 sequence reads: CASSIGGLAGIYEQYF. CDR3 coding DNA: TGTGCCAGTAGTATAGGCGGCCTAGCGGGGATCTACGAGCAGTACTTC.

The V call is TRBV11-3, the J call TRBJ2-7; D perhaps matches TRBD1 (6 bases). Trimming cost V 4 bases and J 2 bases, with 9 bases left between them. The germline V gene encodes CDR1 SGHNT and CDR2 YENEEA. This CDR3 is built from 13 residues. This CDR3 reads CASSSRDTYEQYF. The CDR3 DNA follows: TGTGCCAGCAGCTCCCGGGACACCTACGAGCAGTACTTC.

The genes are TRBV4-1 and TRBJ1-2; 7 bases agree with TRBD1. Germline lookup yields CDR1 MGHRA and CDR2 YSYEKL. V gave up 5 bases and J gave up 14 bases; unmatched junction bases: 14. The CDR3 is 13 amino acids. The CDR3 loop is CASSSMGQSGETF. DNA for the CDR3: TGCGCCAGCAGCTCGATGGGACAGTCGGGTGAGACCTTC.